The 24 T cell receptor beta chains given below trace back to one sample, sequenced in a study of blood T cells in healthy people across ages. A J-beta primer mix and a sample-barcoded 5' primer were used in a second PCR of about 6 to 12 cycles. TCRdb processed the 5' RACE reads anew with MiXCR; each CDR3 protein has one entry. Counted here are around 2 million distinct CDR3 sequences, 35% to 50% occurring once; the ten biggest clones make up roughly 23%. What was sequenced was blood. Source of these receptors: a human donor in good health.

This clonotype has just a few counts. CDR3 nucleotides: TGCAGTGCTAGTTCGGGACTAGCGGGGTATAACAATGAGCAGTTCTTC. Translating it yields CSASSGLAGYNNEQFF. The chain couples TRBV20-1 to TRBJ2-1; 13 nucleotides line up with TRBD2. The germline V gene has CDR1 DFQATT and CDR2 SNEGSKA (reference sequence). The CDR3 length is 16 residues. The junction had 7 bases not matched to a gene; V was cut back by 3 bases and J by 5 bases.

This chain joins TRBV12-3 or TRBV12-4 and TRBJ1-1; TRBD1 agrees at 7 bases. V gave up 5 bases and J gave up 1 base; unmatched junction bases: 7. This CDR3 is built from 15 residues. CDR3 residues: CASSPGTAWNTEAFF. The CDR3 DNA sequence: TGTGCCAGCAGTCCAGGGACAGCCTGGAACACTGAAGCTTTCTTT.

This clonotype was seen a handful of times. The J gene is TRBJ2-7, the V gene TRBV28, with 8 bases lining up with TRBD2. Per the germline V gene, CDR1 is MDHEN and CDR2 is SYDVKM. The CDR3 length is 17 residues. The V segment lost 3 bases and the J segment 0 bases; nucleotides outside the gene matches: 10. The CDR3 DNA reads TGTGCCAGCAGTTTCCAGCCCGGGACTAGTGGCTCCTACGAGCAGTACTTC. Its translation: CASSFQPGTSGSYEQYF.

The rearrangement joins TRBV6-6 to TRBJ2-2; 7 bases map to TRBD2. V lost 6 bases to trimming and J lost 5 bases; unmatched junction nucleotides: 9. CDR3 length equals 15 residues. Germline V CDR1 and CDR2: MNHNY, SVGAGI (reference sequence). CDR3 amino acids: CASSPTTGGTGELFF. In DNA, the CDR3 is TGTGCCAGCAGCCCTACTACCGGGGGGACCGGGGAGCTGTTTTTT.

J is TRBJ2-5 and V is TRBV4-3; 8 nucleotides line up with TRBD1. The J call may not be correct, given that the DNA end is closer to TRBJ2-7. Germline assignment: CDR1 LGHNA and CDR2 YSLEER. The CDR3 runs to 16 residues. DNA for the CDR3: TGCGCCAGCAGCCAAGCAGTCACTGGACAGGGATACGAGCAGTACTTC. It yields the protein CASSQAVTGQGYEQYF.

J is TRBJ1-5 and V is TRBV19; 8 bases agree with TRBD1. The CDR3 length is 16 residues. The V and J ends lost 5 bases and 3 bases, in that order; junction bases with no gene match: 9. Germline assignment: CDR1 LNHDA and CDR2 SQIVND (reference sequence). CDR3 DNA sequence: TGTGCCAGTAGTTTGACCGACAGGGGCTACAATCAGCCCCAGCATTTT. Its translation: CASSLTDRGYNQPQHF.

Comment on this clonotype: At one end, the junction sequence differs from germline, possibly due to a read error. This chain joins TRBV9 and TRBJ2-3; no firm D call. Germline-derived CDR1 and CDR2 are SGDLS and YYNGEE. This CDR3 is 15 amino acids long. The CDR3 region has the DNA TGTGTCAGCAGCGTAGAAGCGTCTAGCACAGATACGCAGTATTTT. Translating it yields CVSSVEASSTDTQYF.

This clonotype has just a few counts. The V gene is TRBV6-5, the J gene TRBJ1-2, with D perhaps matching TRBD1 (5 bases). The CDR3 consists of 14 residues. With 8 bases removed from V and 4 bases from J, the gap between germline ends came to 17 bases. Per germline, CDR1 MNHEY and CDR2 SVGAGI. CDR3 sequence (DNA): TGTGCCAGCCAGTTACGGCAGGGCATCTATGGCTACACCTTC. Its translation is CASQLRQGIYGYTF.

The V gene is TRBV4-3, the J gene TRBJ2-7; a possible D gene is TRBD1 (5 bases). The CDR3 is 15 residues long. Trimming pared 1 base from V and 4 bases from J, leaving 14 bases between. Germline values: CDR1 LGHNA, CDR2 YSLEER. CDR3 nucleotide sequence: TGCGCCAGCAGCCAAGCCAGGGCCCCCGGGTACGAGCAGTACTTC. Translation gives CASSQARAPGYEQYF.

The rearrangement uses TRBV6-6 and TRBJ2-7; 8 bases line up with TRBD1. Per germline, CDR1 MNHNY and CDR2 SVGAGI (reference sequence). This CDR3 region has 17 residues. With 5 bases clipped from V and 0 bases from J, the junction kept 12 bases outside the gene matches. The DNA for the CDR3 is TGTGCCAGCAGTCGAACCCGCCTGACAGGGGACTCCTACGAGCAGTACTTC. Amino acids: CASSRTRLTGDSYEQYF.

The chain recombines TRBV29-1 with TRBJ1-4; D not certain. The CDR3 spans 14 residues. Between the trimmed V and J ends, which lost 3 bases and 0 bases, there was a span of 8 bases. CDR1 is SQVTM and CDR2 is ANQGSEA in the germline V gene. CDR3 nucleotide sequence: TGCAGCGTTGATGGATCTGCAACTAATGAAAAACTGTTTTTT. Translating gives CSVDGSATNEKLFF.

The chain carries TRBV5-6 and TRBJ1-1, with D unclear. The CDR3 is 14 residues long. Between the trimmed V and J ends, which lost 0 bases and 6 bases, there was a span of 12 bases. Germline CDR1 is SGHDT and CDR2 is YYEEEE. CDR3 nucleotide sequence: TGTGCCAGCAGCTTGGCCGGGGTCGGCTCTGAAGCTTTCTTT. Its protein product is CASSLAGVGSEAFF.

About this clonotype itself: At one end the junction does not follow the germline gene, possibly because of a read error. This chain connects TRBV4-1 to TRBJ2-7, with D maybe TRBD1 (6 bases). The germline V gene has CDR1 MGHRA and CDR2 YSYEKL. The CDR3 is 18 residues long. The CDR3 DNA follows: TGCGCCAGCAGCCAAGTTTTCGGAGTCAGGGGCCAGCAAGAGACCCAGGACTTC. Translating it yields CASSQVFGVRGQQETQDF.

In its sample, this clonotype was seen a few times. The chain is built from TRBV15 and TRBJ1-4; D is possibly TRBD1 (5 bases). Germline V gives CDR1 LNHNV, CDR2 YYDKDF (reference sequence). The CDR3 totals 16 residues. The V and J ends lost 0 bases and 0 bases respectively, with 8 bases between them. This CDR3 reads CATSRDSQATNEKLFF. CDR3 DNA sequence: TGTGCCACCAGCAGAGATTCACAGGCAACTAATGAAAAACTGTTTTTT.

This chain uses TRBV11-1 with TRBJ1-2; TRBD1 matches 8 bases. The length of the CDR3 is 13 residues. Losses at the gene ends were 5 bases for V and 7 bases for J; bases not matched to a gene: 6. Germline V CDR1 and CDR2: SGHAT, FQDESV (reference sequence). CDR3 sequence (DNA): TGTGCCAGCAGCCGGGACAGGTGGCTTGGCTACACCTTC. Residues: CASSRDRWLGYTF. Full variable domain (remainder filled in from reference TRBV11-1 and TRBJ1-2): EAEVAQSPRYKITEKSQAVAFWCDPISGHATLYWYRQILGQGPELLVQFQDESVVDDSQLPKDRFSAERLKGVDSTLKIQPAELGDSAMYLCASSRDRWLGYTFGSGTRLTVV.

There are a few counts of this clonotype. The chain uses TRBV29-1 and TRBJ2-6, with D unresolved. Trimming stripped 2 bases from V and 2 bases from J, with 10 bases between. This CDR3 is built from 15 residues. The germline V gene encodes CDR1 SQVTM and CDR2 ANQGSEA. Here the CDR3 reads CSVELKRTGANVLTF. As DNA, the CDR3 is TGCAGCGTTGAATTAAAAAGGACTGGGGCCAACGTCCTGACTTTC.

This clonotype was recorded a few times. The rearrangement joins TRBV4-3 to TRBJ2-7; possible D gene TRBD2, 5 bases. The CDR3 is made up of 15 amino acids. Germline lookup yields CDR1 LGHNA and CDR2 YSLEER. V was clipped by 1 base and J by 3 bases, with 13 bases between them. The CDR3 DNA follows: TGCGCCAGCAGCCAAGGTCCCCAAGGACTCTACGAGCAGTACTTC. Its protein product is CASSQGPQGLYEQYF.

This chain's CDR3 is CAISVGPRQSNNQPQHF. CDR3 nucleotide sequence: TGTGCCATCAGTGTAGGGCCTAGACAGAGCAACAATCAGCCCCAGCATTTT. The chain couples TRBV10-3 to TRBJ1-5, with D possibly TRBD1 on 5 matching bases. CDR1 and CDR2 from the germline V gene are ENHRY and SYGVKD. This CDR3 contains 17 residues. Trimming stripped 4 bases from V and 3 bases from J, with 19 bases between.

This clonotype has only one observation. The V call is TRBV12-3 or TRBV12-4, the J call TRBJ1-3; 9 nucleotides line up with TRBD1. The CDR3 length is 16 residues. Trimming at V came to 6 bases and at J to 5 bases, leaving 11 bases not matched to a gene. The CDR3, as DNA: TGTGCCAGCAGACAGCAAACAGGGGGCGGAAGAAACACCATATATTTT. As protein: CASRQQTGGGRNTIYF.

V is TRBV4-3 and J is TRBJ1-4; no clear D. Germline V gene sequence: CDR1 LGHNA, CDR2 YSLEER. The CDR3 contains 15 residues. Trimming left V 3 bases short and J 5 bases short, with 13 bases between. CDR3 nucleotide sequence: TGCGCCAGCAGCCAGGAGTTCGGGAGCAATGAAAAACTGTTTTTT. Its protein is CASSQEFGSNEKLFF.

V usage is TRBV7-2 and J usage is TRBJ1-2, with D uncertain. V lost 5 bases and J lost 8, with 21 bases in between. There are 15 residues in the CDR3. Germline lookup yields CDR1 SGHTA and CDR2 FQGNSA. This CDR3 reads CASSNLMDGLGGYTF. CDR3 coding DNA: TGTGCCAGCAGCAACCTTATGGACGGACTTGGCGGCTACACCTTC.

This clonotype has more than one count but fewer than ten. The gene calls are TRBV4-3 and TRBJ2-1; 11 positions match TRBD1. From germline, CDR1 is LGHNA and CDR2 YSLEER. The CDR3 runs to 16 residues. Trimming took 1 base from V and 6 from J; bases not matched to a gene: 5. The CDR3 protein is CASSQVRDRGSNEQFF. Here the CDR3 DNA reads TGCGCCAGCAGCCAAGTCCGGGACAGGGGGTCCAATGAGCAGTTCTTC.

This chain uses TRBV7-2 with TRBJ1-1, with D possibly matching TRBD1 (5 bases). This CDR3 has 13 amino acids. The germline V gene has CDR1 SGHTA and CDR2 FQGNSA. V was trimmed by 5 bases and J by 7 bases, leaving 14 bases between them. CDR3 nucleotide sequence: TGTGCCAGCAGCGCTCAGGACGGGGGTGAAGCTTTCTTT. As protein: CASSAQDGGEAFF.

This clonotype occurred once. CDR3 region: CASSESPRYNEQYF. CDR3 nucleotides: TGTGCCAGCAGTGAATCCCCCAGATACAATGAGCAGTACTTC. This chain uses TRBV6-1 with TRBJ2-1; D gene ambiguous. The better agreement between TRBJ2-7 and the DNA end casts doubt on the J call. The CDR3 consists of 14 residues. The germline CDR1 and CDR2 sequences are MNHNS and SASEGT.